Below, 3 T cell receptor beta chains from the same sample are listed, as sequenced in a study of vaccination and CD4 T cells after COVID-19. These receptors have no identified antigens. Sequenced with the Oncomine TCR Beta short-read assay was DNA taken from cultured CD4+ T cells. TCRdb redid the calling of the PCR reads with MiXCR, one entry per CDR3 protein. The sample lists 20,000 to 25,000 distinct CDR3 sequences, 60% to 75% seen once, with roughly 3.5% in the top ten. Treatment denoted: roughly 10-day PBMC culture with coronavirus spike peptide pools or control peptides (ViraFEST assay). The sample was CD4+ T cells from blood, cultured in vitro. Receptor source: a human donor who had recovered from COVID-19.

V usage is TRBV5-4 and J usage is TRBJ1-2, with 9 bases that match TRBD1. V shed 5 bases and J 0 bases; nucleotides not matched to a gene: 11. The germline V gene has CDR1 SGHNT and CDR2 YYREEE (reference sequence). There are 17 residues in the CDR3. CDR3 sequence (DNA): TGTGCCAGCAGGGGAACCGGGACAGGGCCAGCTAACTATGGCTACACCTTC. It translates to CASRGTGTGPANYGYTF.

V is TRBV27 and J is TRBJ1-1; D is unresolved. Trimming cost V 3 bases and J 0 bases, with 5 bases left between them. CDR1 and CDR2 from the germline V gene are MNHEY and SMNVEV (reference sequence). CDR3 size: 13 residues. The CDR3 sequence is CASSLVMNTEAFF. DNA for the CDR3: TGTGCCAGCAGTTTGGTAATGAACACTGAAGCTTTCTTT.

The chain employs TRBV6-1 and TRBJ2-7, with D perhaps matching TRBD1 (6 bases). The germline V and J ends were trimmed by 3 bases and 3 bases, with 15 bases remaining between them. CDR1 is MNHNS, CDR2 SASEGT, per germline. The CDR3 runs 15 residues. CDR3 loop: CASSEVQGPYYEQYF. The CDR3 bases are TGTGCCAGCAGTGAGGTCCAGGGGCCCTACTACGAGCAGTACTTC.